This T cell receptor (beta chain) was sequenced for a study of regulatory T cells in long-lasting Graves disease. Arm-PCR of CDR3 regions and iRepertoire HTBI primers were the basis on which TCR beta libraries were built. TCRdb fed the multiplex PCR reads into MiXCR, producing one record per CDR3 protein. The sample carries about 530,000 distinct CDR3 sequences, about 16% recorded once. The CDR3 has 15 residues. Germline CDR1 is SGDLS and CDR2 is YYNGEE. The ends were cut back, 0 bases at V and 4 bases at J, with 10 bases in the middle. As for time point: newly diagnosed GD, antithyroid drugs for less than 3 months. Researchers made the TCR library from RNA that was extracted from PBMCs. An endocrinology department in Xi'an, China, supplied the patients. This sample also belongs to another study, concerning T cells in Graves' hyperthyroidism and ophthalmopathy. Per that paper: First-round RT-PCR with HTBI primers amplified the TCR CDR3 region.

This chain joins TRBV9 and TRBJ2-2; the D is unclear. This sample comprised peripheral blood mononuclear cells (PBMCs), obtained at new diagnosis, from a patient treated with antithyroid drugs. The clonotype originates from a woman aged 35-65 years with Graves disease. The DNA for the CDR3 is TGTGCCAGCAGCGTAGAAGGGCTCGTCACCGGGGAGCTGTTTTTT. Its translation is CASSVEGLVTGELFF.